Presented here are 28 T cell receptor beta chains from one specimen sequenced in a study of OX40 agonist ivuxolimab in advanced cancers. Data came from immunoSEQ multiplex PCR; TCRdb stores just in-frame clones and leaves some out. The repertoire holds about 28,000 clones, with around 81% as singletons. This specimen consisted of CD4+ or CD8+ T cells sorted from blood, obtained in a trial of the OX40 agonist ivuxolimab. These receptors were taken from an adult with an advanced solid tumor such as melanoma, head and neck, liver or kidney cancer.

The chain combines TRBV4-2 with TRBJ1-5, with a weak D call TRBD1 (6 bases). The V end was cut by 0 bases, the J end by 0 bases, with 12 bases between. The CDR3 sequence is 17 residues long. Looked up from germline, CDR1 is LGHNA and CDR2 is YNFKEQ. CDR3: CASSQDRGTHSNQPQHF. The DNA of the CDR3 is TGTGCCAGCAGCCAAGATAGGGGGACCCATAGCAATCAGCCCCAGCATTTT.

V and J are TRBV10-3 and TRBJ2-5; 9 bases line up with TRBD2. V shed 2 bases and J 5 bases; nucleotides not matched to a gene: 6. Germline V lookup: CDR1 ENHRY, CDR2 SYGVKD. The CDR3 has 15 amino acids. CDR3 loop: CAISEAGGPGETQYF. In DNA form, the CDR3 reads TGTGCCATCAGTGAGGCGGGAGGGCCGGGGGAGACCCAGTACTTC.

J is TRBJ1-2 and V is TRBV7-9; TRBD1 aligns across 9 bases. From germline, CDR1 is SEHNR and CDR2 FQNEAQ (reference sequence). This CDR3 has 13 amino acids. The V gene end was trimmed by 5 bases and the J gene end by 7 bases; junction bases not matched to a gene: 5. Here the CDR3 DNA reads TGTGCCAGCAGCGGAGGGACAGGGCTTGGCTACACCTTC. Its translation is CASSGGTGLGYTF.

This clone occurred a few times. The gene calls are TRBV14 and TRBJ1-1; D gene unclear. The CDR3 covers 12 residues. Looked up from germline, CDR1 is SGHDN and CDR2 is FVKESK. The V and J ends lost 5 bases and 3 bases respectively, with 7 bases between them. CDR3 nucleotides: TGTGCCAGCAGCAGCCCCTACACTGAAGCTTTCTTT. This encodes CASSSPYTEAFF.

The CDR3 nucleotides read TGTGCCAGCAGCCAAGTGGTTGGGCTAGTTGGGGCTTCGTACTACGAGCAGTACTTC. As protein: CASSQVVGLVGASYYEQYF. The chain joins TRBV14 to TRBJ2-7; D may be TRBD1 (5 bases). Trimming took off 1 base at V and 3 bases at J, with 25 bases between the two ends. Germline CDR1 is SGHDN and CDR2 is FVKESK. This CDR3 is 19 amino acids long.

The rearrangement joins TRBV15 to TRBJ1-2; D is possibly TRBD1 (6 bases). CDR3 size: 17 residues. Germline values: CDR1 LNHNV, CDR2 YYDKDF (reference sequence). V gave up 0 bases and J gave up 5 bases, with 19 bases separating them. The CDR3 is CATSRDWTAGAIYGYTF. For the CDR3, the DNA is TGTGCCACCAGCAGAGATTGGACGGCAGGGGCCATTTATGGCTACACCTTC.

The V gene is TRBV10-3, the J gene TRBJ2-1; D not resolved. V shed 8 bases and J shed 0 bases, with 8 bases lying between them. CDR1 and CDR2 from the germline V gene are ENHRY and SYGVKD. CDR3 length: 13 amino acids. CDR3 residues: CAIGASSYNEQFF. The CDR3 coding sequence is TGTGCCATCGGCGCCAGCTCCTACAATGAGCAGTTCTTC.

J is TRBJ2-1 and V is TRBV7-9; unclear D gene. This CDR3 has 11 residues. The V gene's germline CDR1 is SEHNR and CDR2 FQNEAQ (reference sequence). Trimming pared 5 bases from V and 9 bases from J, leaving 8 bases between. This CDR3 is CASSQPGEQFF. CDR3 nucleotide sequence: TGTGCCAGCAGCCAGCCGGGTGAGCAGTTCTTC.

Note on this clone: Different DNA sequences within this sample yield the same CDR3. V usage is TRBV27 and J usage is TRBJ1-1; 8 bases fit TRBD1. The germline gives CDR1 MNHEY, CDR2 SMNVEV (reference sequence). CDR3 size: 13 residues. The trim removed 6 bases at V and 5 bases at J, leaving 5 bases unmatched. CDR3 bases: TGTGCCAGCAGCTTAACAGGGGGGACTGAAGCTTTCTTT. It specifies CASSLTGGTEAFF.

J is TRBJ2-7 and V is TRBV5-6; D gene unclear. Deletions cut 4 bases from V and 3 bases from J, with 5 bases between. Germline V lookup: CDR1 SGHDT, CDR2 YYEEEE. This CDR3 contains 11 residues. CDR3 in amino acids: CASSADYEQYF. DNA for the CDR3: TGTGCCAGCAGCGCGGACTACGAGCAGTACTTC.

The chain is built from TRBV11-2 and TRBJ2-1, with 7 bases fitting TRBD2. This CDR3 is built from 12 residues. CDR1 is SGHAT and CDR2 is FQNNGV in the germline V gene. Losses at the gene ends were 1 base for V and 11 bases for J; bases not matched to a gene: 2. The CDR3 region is CASSLAGLQQFF. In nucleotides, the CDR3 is TGTGCCAGCAGCTTAGCGGGACTACAGCAGTTCTTC.

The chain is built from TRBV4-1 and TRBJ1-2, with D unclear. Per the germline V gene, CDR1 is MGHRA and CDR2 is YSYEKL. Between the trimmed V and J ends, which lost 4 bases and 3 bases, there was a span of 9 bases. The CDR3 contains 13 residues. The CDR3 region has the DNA TGCGCCAGCAGCCCCCAAACCGACTATGGCTACACCTTC. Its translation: CASSPQTDYGYTF.

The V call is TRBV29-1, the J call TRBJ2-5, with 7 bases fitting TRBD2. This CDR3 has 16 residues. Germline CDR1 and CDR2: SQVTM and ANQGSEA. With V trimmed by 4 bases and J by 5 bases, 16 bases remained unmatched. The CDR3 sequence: CSVVSSAGVYGETQYF. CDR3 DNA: TGCAGCGTTGTTTCTTCGGCGGGAGTGTATGGGGAGACCCAGTACTTC.

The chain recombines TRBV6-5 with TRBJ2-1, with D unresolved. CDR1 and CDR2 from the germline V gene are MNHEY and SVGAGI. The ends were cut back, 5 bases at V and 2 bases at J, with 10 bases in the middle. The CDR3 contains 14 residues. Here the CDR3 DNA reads TGTGCCAGCAGTCTACACGACACCTACAATGAGCAGTTCTTC. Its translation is CASSLHDTYNEQFF.

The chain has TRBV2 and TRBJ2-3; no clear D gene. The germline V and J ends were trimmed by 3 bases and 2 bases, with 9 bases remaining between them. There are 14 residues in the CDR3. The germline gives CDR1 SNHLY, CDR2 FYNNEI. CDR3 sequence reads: CASSDSEFTDTQYF. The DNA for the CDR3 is TGTGCCAGCAGTGATTCAGAGTTCACAGATACGCAGTATTTT.

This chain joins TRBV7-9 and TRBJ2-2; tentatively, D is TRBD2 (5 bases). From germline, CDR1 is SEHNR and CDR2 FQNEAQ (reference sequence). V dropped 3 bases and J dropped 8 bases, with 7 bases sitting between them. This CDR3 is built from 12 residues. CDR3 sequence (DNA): TGTGCCAGCAGCTTTGGGAGTGGGGAGCTGTTTTTT. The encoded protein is CASSFGSGELFF.

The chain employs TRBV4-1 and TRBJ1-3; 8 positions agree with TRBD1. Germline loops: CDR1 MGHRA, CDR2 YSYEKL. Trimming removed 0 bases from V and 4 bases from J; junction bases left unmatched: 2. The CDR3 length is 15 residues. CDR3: CASSQDGDRGNTIYF. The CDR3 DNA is TGCGCCAGCAGCCAAGATGGGGACAGGGGAAACACCATATATTTT.

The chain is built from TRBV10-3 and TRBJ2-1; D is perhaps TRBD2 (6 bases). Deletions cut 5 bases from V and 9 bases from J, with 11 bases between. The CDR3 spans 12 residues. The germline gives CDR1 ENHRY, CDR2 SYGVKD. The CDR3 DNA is TGTGCCATCAGTATCCTAGCGTTTGAGCAGTTCTTC. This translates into CAISILAFEQFF.

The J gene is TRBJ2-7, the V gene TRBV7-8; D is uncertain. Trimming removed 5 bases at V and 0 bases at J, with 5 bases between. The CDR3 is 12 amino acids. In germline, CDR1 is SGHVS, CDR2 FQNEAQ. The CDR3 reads CASSVSSYEQYF. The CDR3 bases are TGTGCCAGCAGCGTTAGCTCCTACGAGCAGTACTTC.

CDR3 nucleotide sequence: TGCGCCAGCAGCCTGGGACAGGGGTTCGACGAGCAGTACTTC. The encoded protein is CASSLGQGFDEQYF. This chain uses TRBV5-1 with TRBJ2-7; TRBD1 agrees at 10 bases. This CDR3 region has 14 residues. The junction had 6 bases not matched to a gene; V was cut back by 4 bases and J by 5 bases. Germline values: CDR1 SGHRS, CDR2 YFSETQ.

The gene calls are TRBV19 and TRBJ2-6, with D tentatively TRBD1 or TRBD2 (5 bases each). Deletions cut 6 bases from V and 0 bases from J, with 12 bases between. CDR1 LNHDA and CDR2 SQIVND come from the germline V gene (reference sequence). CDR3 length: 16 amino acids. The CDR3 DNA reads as TGTGCCAGTAGCTGGGACGGAGTCTCTGGGGCCAACGTCCTGACTTTC. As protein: CASSWDGVSGANVLTF.

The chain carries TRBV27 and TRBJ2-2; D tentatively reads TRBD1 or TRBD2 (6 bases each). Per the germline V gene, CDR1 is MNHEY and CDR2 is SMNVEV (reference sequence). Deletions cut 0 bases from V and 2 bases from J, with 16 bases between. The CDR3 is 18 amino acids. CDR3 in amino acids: CASSLSPYREANTGELFF. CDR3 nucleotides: TGTGCCAGCAGTTTATCGCCGTACAGGGAGGCTAACACCGGGGAGCTGTTTTTT.

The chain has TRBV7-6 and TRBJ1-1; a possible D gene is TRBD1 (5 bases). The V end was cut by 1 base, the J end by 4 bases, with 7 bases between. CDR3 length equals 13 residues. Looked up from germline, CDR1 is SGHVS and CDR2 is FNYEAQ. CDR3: CASSLDRRTEAFF. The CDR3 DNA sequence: TGTGCCAGCAGCTTAGACAGGCGCACTGAAGCTTTCTTT.

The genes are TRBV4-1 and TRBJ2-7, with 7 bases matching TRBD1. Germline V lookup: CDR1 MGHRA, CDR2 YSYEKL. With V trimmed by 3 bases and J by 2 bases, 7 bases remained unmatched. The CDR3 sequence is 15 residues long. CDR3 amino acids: CASSHTGVPTYEQYF. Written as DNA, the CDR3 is TGCGCCAGCAGCCATACAGGGGTTCCAACCTACGAGCAGTACTTC.

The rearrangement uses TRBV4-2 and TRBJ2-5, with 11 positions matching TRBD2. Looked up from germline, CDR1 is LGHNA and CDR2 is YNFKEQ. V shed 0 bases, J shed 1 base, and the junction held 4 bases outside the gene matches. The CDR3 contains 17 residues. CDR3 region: CASSQDGGTSGQETQYF. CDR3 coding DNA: TGTGCCAGCAGCCAAGATGGAGGGACTAGCGGCCAAGAGACCCAGTACTTC.

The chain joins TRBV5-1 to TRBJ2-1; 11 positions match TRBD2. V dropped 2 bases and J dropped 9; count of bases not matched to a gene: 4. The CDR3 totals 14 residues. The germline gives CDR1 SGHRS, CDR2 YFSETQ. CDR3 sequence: CASSFTSGGFEQFF. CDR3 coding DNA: TGCGCCAGCAGCTTCACTAGCGGGGGATTTGAGCAGTTCTTC.

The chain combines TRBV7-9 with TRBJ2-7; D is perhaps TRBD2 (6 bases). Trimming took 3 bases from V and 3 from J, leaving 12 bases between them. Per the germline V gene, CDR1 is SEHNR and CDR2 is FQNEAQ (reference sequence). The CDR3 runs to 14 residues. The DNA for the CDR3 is TGTGCCAGCAGCTTGGTGGGGGGAGGCTACGAGCAGTACTTC. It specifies CASSLVGGGYEQYF.

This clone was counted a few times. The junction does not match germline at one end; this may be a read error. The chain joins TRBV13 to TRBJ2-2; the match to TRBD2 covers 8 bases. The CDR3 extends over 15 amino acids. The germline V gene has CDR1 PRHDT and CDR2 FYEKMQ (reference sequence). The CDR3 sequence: CASSHERDQTREVFF. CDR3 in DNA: TGTGCCAGCAGCCACGAACGGGACCAGACGCGGGAGGTGTTTTTT.